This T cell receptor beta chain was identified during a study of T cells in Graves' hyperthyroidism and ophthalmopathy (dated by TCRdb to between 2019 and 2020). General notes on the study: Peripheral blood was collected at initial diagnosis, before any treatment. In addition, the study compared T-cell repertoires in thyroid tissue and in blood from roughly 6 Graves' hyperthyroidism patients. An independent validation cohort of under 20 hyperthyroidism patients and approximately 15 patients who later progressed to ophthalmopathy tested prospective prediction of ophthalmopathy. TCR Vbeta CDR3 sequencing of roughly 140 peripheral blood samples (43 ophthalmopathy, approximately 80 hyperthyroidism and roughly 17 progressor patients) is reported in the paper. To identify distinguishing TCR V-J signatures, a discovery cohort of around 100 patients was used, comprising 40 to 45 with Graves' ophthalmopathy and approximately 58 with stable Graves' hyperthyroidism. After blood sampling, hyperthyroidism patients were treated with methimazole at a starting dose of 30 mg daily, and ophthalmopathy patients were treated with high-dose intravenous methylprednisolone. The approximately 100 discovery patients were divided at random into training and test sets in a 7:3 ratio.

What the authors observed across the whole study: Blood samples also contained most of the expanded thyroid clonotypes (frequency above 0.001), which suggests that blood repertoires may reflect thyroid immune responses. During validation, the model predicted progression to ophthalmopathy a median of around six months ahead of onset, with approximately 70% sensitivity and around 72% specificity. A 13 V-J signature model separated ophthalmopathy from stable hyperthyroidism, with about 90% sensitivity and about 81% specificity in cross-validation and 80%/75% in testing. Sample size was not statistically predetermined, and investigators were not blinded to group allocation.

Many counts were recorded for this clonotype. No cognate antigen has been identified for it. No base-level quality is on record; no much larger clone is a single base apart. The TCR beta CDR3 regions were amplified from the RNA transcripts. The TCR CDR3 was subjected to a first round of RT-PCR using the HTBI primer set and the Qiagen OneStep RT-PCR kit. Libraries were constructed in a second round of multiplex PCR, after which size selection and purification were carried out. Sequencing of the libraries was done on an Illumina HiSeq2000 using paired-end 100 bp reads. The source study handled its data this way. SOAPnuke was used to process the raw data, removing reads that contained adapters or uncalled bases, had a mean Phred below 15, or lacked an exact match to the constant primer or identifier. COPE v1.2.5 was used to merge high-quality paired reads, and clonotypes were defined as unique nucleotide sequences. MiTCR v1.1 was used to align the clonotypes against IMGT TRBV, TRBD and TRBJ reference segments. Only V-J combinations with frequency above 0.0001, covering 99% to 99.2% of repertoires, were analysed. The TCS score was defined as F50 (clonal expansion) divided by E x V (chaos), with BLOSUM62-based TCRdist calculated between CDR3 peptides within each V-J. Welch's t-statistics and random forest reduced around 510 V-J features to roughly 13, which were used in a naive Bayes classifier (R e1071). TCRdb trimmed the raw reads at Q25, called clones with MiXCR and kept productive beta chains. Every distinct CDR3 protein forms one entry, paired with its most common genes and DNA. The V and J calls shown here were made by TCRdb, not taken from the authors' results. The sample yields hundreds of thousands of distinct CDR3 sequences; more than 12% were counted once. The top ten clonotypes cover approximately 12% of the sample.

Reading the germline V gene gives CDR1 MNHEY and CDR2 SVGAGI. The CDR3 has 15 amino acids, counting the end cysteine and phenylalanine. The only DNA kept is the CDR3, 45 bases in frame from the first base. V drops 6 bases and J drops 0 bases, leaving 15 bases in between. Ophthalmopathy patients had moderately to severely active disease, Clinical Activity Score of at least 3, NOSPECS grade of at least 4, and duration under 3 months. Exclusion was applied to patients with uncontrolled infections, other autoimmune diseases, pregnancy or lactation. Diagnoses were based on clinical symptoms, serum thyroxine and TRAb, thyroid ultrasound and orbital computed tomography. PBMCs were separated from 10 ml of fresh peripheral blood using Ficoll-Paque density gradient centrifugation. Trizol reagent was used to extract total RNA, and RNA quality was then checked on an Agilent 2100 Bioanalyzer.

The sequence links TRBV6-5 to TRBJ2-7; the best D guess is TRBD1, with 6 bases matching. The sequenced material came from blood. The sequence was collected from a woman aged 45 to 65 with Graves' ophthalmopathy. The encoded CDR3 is CASRDPLTGSYEQYF. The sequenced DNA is TGTGCCAGCAGAGACCCACTGACAGGCTCCTACGAGCAGTACTTC.